The 32 T cell receptor beta chains in this list originate from one sample, sequenced in a study of technical replicates of blood from a handful of donors. Clones were sequenced by immunoSEQ multiplex PCR, and TCRdb holds only the in-frame ones, with some missing. The sample shows about 73,000 clones, 90% to 95% of them seen only once. Sequencing used T cells isolated from PBMCs. The receptors were sampled from a human donor in good health.

The chain recombines TRBV5-1 with TRBJ2-7; D is ambiguous. The V end was cut by 0 bases, the J end by 7 bases, with 17 bases between. Germline-derived CDR1 and CDR2 are SGHRS and YFSETQ. CDR3 length: 15 residues. CDR3 DNA sequence: TGCGCCAGCAGCTTGGGCACAACAAATTTCGGGGAGCAGTACTTC. This encodes CASSLGTTNFGEQYF.

The V call is TRBV25-1, the J call TRBJ2-7; 12 bases are shared with TRBD2. Germline assignment: CDR1 MGHDK and CDR2 SYGVNS. The V gene end was trimmed by 5 bases and the J gene end by 0 bases; junction bases not matched to a gene: 5. The CDR3 is made up of 16 amino acids. The CDR3 nucleotides read TGTGCCAGCAGTCCCACGACTAGCGGGAGCTCCTACGAGCAGTACTTC. As protein: CASSPTTSGSSYEQYF.

The chain links TRBV6-1 to TRBJ2-2, with TRBD2 matching over 7 bases. This CDR3 region has 19 residues. Trimming took 0 bases from V and 6 from J; bases not matched to a gene: 16. CDR1 MNHNS and CDR2 SASEGT come from the germline V gene. The CDR3 sequence is CASSEALAARLARSGELFF. The CDR3, as DNA: TGTGCCAGCAGTGAAGCTTTAGCTGCTCGACTAGCTCGGTCCGGGGAGCTGTTTTTT.

The chain joins TRBV5-1 to TRBJ2-5, with 7 bases lining up with TRBD1. V shed 0 bases, J shed 5 bases, and the junction held 10 bases outside the gene matches. The CDR3 is 16 residues long. Germline values: CDR1 SGHRS, CDR2 YFSETQ. CDR3 in DNA: TGCGCCAGCAGCTTGGCCACCAATACAGGGGATGAGACCCAGTACTTC. Translated, it gives CASSLATNTGDETQYF.

Worth noting for this clone: This sample includes further DNA sequences coding for the same CDR3. Here the CDR3 DNA reads TGTGCCAGCAGCCCAGGACAGGGCTATGGCTACACCTTC. Translating it yields CASSPGQGYGYTF. This rearrangement joins TRBV14 to TRBJ1-2; 8 bases line up with TRBD1. Trimming at V came to 4 bases and at J to 4 bases, leaving 2 bases not matched to a gene. The CDR3 spans 13 residues. Germline assignment: CDR1 SGHDN and CDR2 FVKESK.

V is TRBV7-6 and J is TRBJ2-5, with 9 nucleotides matching TRBD1. The V and J ends lost 1 base and 5 bases, in that order; junction bases with no gene match: 8. Germline V gene sequence: CDR1 SGHVS, CDR2 FNYEAQ. The CDR3 extends over 16 amino acids. DNA of the CDR3: TGTGCCAGCAGCTTAGTGCAACAGGGGGCCGAGGAGACCCAGTACTTC. It codes for CASSLVQQGAEETQYF.

This clone was seen a handful of times. V is TRBV6-6 and J is TRBJ1-1; maybe TRBD1 (5 bases). This CDR3 contains 14 residues. CDR1 and CDR2 (germline): MNHNY, SVGAGI (reference sequence). Trimming cost V 11 bases and J 0 bases, with 16 bases left between them. The CDR3 spells CACGAGRMNTEAFF. For the CDR3, the DNA is TGTGCCTGCGGAGCGGGACGGATGAACACTGAAGCTTTCTTT.

The V gene is TRBV5-4, the J gene TRBJ2-7, with 8 positions matching TRBD2. Germline CDR1 SGHNT, CDR2 YYREEE (reference sequence). The CDR3 is 15 amino acids. With V trimmed by 4 bases and J by 4 bases, 10 bases remained unmatched. CDR3: CASSPGLARTYEQYF. In DNA, the CDR3 is TGTGCCAGCAGCCCTGGACTAGCCCGTACATACGAGCAGTACTTC.

V usage is TRBV6-5 and J usage is TRBJ2-3; D may be TRBD2 (6 bases). CDR1 and CDR2 from the germline V gene are MNHEY and SVGAGI. V was cut by 8 bases and J by 3 bases, with 18 bases left in between. This CDR3 region has 15 residues. Here the CDR3 DNA reads TGTGCCAGCGCGGGGACCAGCGGAATTACAGATACGCAGTATTTT. Translation: CASAGTSGITDTQYF.

This clone was seen a single time. The chain joins TRBV11-2 to TRBJ1-3; D ambiguous. Looked up from germline, CDR1 is SGHAT and CDR2 is FQNNGV. The CDR3 is 15 amino acids. Trimming removed 4 bases at V and 0 bases at J, with 10 bases between. The CDR3 DNA is TGTGCCAGCAGCTCTCCCTTTATCTCTGGAAACACCATATATTTT. Translated, it gives CASSSPFISGNTIYF. Filled out from reference TRBV11-2 and TRBJ1-3, the complete variable domain reads EAGVAQSPRYKIIEKRQSVAFWCNPISGHATLYWYQQILGQGPKLLIQFQNNGVVDDSQLPKDRFSAERLKGVDSTLKIQPAKLEDSAVYLCASSSPFISGNTIYFGEGSWLTVV.

The sample holds one count of this clone. The chain carries TRBV27 and TRBJ2-2; D gene unclear. The ends were cut back, 5 bases at V and 6 bases at J, with 4 bases in the middle. CDR3 length: 11 residues. In germline, CDR1 is MNHEY, CDR2 SMNVEV (reference sequence). CDR3 bases: TGTGCCAGCAGTGTCGCCGGGGAGCTGTTTTTT. It translates to CASSVAGELFF.

This sequence joins TRBV11-2 and TRBJ2-7; TRBD2 matches at 10 bases. With 5 bases clipped from V and 0 bases from J, the junction kept 13 bases outside the gene matches. This CDR3 is built from 18 residues. Per germline, CDR1 SGHAT and CDR2 FQNNGV. The CDR3 nucleotides read TGTGCCAGCAGCCACGGCCGGGGACTAGCGCTTCTCTCCTACGAGCAGTACTTC. It encodes CASSHGRGLALLSYEQYF.

The chain employs TRBV11-2 and TRBJ1-2; 11 bases are shared with TRBD1. CDR1 SGHAT and CDR2 FQNNGV come from the germline V gene. The CDR3 sequence is 14 residues long. The V segment lost 4 bases and the J segment 9 bases; nucleotides outside the gene matches: 7. CDR3 bases: TGTGCCAGCAGCTCAGGGACAGGGGGGTTCAGCTACACCTTC. This sequence encodes CASSSGTGGFSYTF.

The chain uses TRBV27 and TRBJ1-6; D ambiguous. The V gene's germline CDR1 is MNHEY and CDR2 SMNVEV (reference sequence). V gave up 3 bases and J gave up 6 bases, with 12 bases separating them. This CDR3 spans 15 amino acids. The CDR3 is CASSLGSGFNSPLHF. The CDR3 nucleotides are TGTGCCAGCAGTTTGGGGTCGGGGTTTAATTCACCCCTCCACTTT.

The rearrangement uses TRBV12-2 and TRBJ2-7; the table's D call of TRBD1 was not tested on the DNA. TRBV12-2 is described as a pseudogene. This CDR3 comprises 16 residues. Here the CDR3 reads CASRFGPGQEFYEQYF. Here the CDR3 DNA reads TGTGCAAGTCGCTTTGGGCCGGGACAGGAATTCTACGAGCAGTACTTC.

This chain connects TRBV9 to TRBJ2-1; 7 positions match TRBD2. V lost 3 bases, J lost 6 bases, and 3 bases stayed unmatched. Germline V gives CDR1 SGDLS, CDR2 YYNGEE. The CDR3 runs 13 residues. The CDR3, as DNA: TGTGCCAGCAGCGCGGGACTATTCAATGAGCAGTTCTTC. This translates into CASSAGLFNEQFF.

The chain joins TRBV27 to TRBJ2-2; no clear D gene. Per the germline V gene, CDR1 is MNHEY and CDR2 is SMNVEV (reference sequence). There are 14 residues in the CDR3. V was shortened by 5 bases and J by 0 bases, with 7 bases between the two germline ends. CDR3 residues: CASSLLANTGELFF. CDR3 DNA sequence: TGTGCCAGCAGTCTACTCGCGAACACCGGGGAGCTGTTTTTT.

V is TRBV6-5 and J is TRBJ2-5; possible D gene TRBD2, 5 bases. The CDR3 length is 15 residues. Germline CDR1 and CDR2: MNHEY and SVGAGI. The V and J ends lost 10 bases and 7 bases respectively, with 25 bases between them. The CDR3 is CATTDTGIPLWTQYF. The CDR3 region has the DNA TGTGCCACCACCGATACCGGGATCCCCCTTTGGACCCAGTACTTC.

The rearrangement joins TRBV29-1 to TRBJ2-7; 13 positions match TRBD2. CDR3 length: 15 residues. Germline assignment: CDR1 SQVTM and CDR2 ANQGSEA. The V and J ends lost 7 bases and 2 bases, in that order; junction bases with no gene match: 8. The CDR3 DNA is TGCAGCGCCAAAGGGGGACTAGCGGGGACCTACGAGCAGTACTTC. It codes for CSAKGGLAGTYEQYF.

This clone appeared a single time. The chain carries TRBV9 and TRBJ2-7, with D possibly being TRBD2 (6 bases). V dropped 3 bases and J dropped 7 bases, with 17 bases sitting between them. This CDR3 is built from 14 residues. The germline V gene encodes CDR1 SGDLS and CDR2 YYNGEE. CDR3 amino acids: CASSARGASPEQYF. CDR3 in DNA: TGTGCCAGCAGCGCCCGCGGGGCATCTCCTGAGCAGTACTTC.

The V and J genes are TRBV19 and TRBJ2-7, with 10 bases aligning to TRBD1. Germline-derived CDR1 and CDR2 are LNHDA and SQIVND (reference sequence). Trimming cost V 4 bases and J 4 bases; bases outside gene matches: 10. The CDR3 runs 16 residues. CDR3 sequence (DNA): TGTGCCAGTAGTAAAACTCCGGGACAGGGGTTTTACGAGCAGTACTTC. It encodes CASSKTPGQGFYEQYF.

J is TRBJ1-3 and V is TRBV12-5, with 10 positions matching TRBD1. In germline, CDR1 is LGHNT, CDR2 FRNRAP. The CDR3 has 17 amino acids. J was trimmed by 7 bases and V by 0 bases; bases with no gene match: 9. The DNA for the CDR3 is TGTGCTAGTGGTTTGGTACGGACAGGGGGTAGCATTAACACCATATATTTT. Translating gives CASGLVRTGGSINTIYF.

The chain links TRBV13 to TRBJ1-1; D gene uncertain. The germline V gene encodes CDR1 PRHDT and CDR2 FYEKMQ (reference sequence). Trimming removed 7 bases from V and 0 bases from J, with 21 bases in between. The CDR3 has 17 amino acids. The CDR3 is CASTGLDTERLNTEAFF. CDR3 DNA: TGTGCCAGCACCGGCCTTGATACAGAACGCCTGAACACTGAAGCTTTCTTT.

The chain carries TRBV30 and TRBJ2-7; 7 bases match TRBD1. With V trimmed by 0 bases and J by 2 bases, 7 bases remained unmatched. The V gene's germline CDR1 is GTSNPN and CDR2 SVGIG (reference sequence). CDR3 size: 15 residues. This CDR3 reads CAWSVGPGTAYEQYF. The CDR3, as DNA: TGTGCCTGGAGTGTAGGGCCAGGGACAGCCTACGAGCAGTACTTC.

The chain employs TRBV4-1 and TRBJ2-1, with 13 positions matching TRBD2. The length of the CDR3 is 19 residues. Germline trimming cut 2 bases from V and 0 bases from J; bases unmatched to any gene: 7. Germline loops: CDR1 MGHRA, CDR2 YSYEKL. Here the CDR3 reads CASSQLGLAGDHSYNEQFF. The CDR3 DNA follows: TGCGCCAGCAGCCAACTTGGACTAGCGGGAGATCACTCCTACAATGAGCAGTTCTTC.

The gene calls are TRBV28 and TRBJ2-7; 7 positions match TRBD2. With 7 bases clipped from V and 1 base from J, the junction kept 4 bases outside the gene matches. CDR3 length equals 13 residues. The germline gives CDR1 MDHEN, CDR2 SYDVKM. The CDR3 protein is CASTGGGSYEQYF. In nucleotides, the CDR3 is TGTGCCAGCACTGGGGGGGGGTCCTACGAGCAGTACTTC.

This clone was found once. The rearrangement joins TRBV5-1 to TRBJ2-7; 7 positions agree with TRBD1. This CDR3 has 18 residues. With 0 bases clipped from V and 3 bases from J, the junction kept 15 bases outside the gene matches. CDR1 is SGHRS and CDR2 is YFSETQ in the germline V gene. The CDR3 DNA follows: TGCGCCAGCAGCTTGGAACCGTTAGCTGGGACAGTCAACTACGAGCAGTACTTC. Protein: CASSLEPLAGTVNYEQYF.

The chain employs TRBV2 and TRBJ1-4, with 9 bases matching TRBD1. The V segment lost 10 bases and the J segment 5 bases; nucleotides outside the gene matches: 2. Germline assignment: CDR1 SNHLY and CDR2 FYNNEI. CDR3 length equals 12 residues. The CDR3 protein is CAKGQGNEKLFF. CDR3 nucleotides: TGTGCCAAAGGACAGGGGAATGAAAAACTGTTTTTT. The full variable domain, its missing parts supplied by reference TRBV2 and TRBJ1-4, is EPEVTQTPSHQVTQMGQEVILRCVPISNHLYFYWYRQILGQKVEFLVSFYNNEISEKSEIFDDQFSVERPDGSNFTLKIRSTKLEDSAMYFCAKGQGNEKLFFGSGTQLSVL.

This rearrangement joins TRBV7-8 to TRBJ2-4, with D tentatively TRBD1 (6 bases). Germline CDR1 reads SGHVS; CDR2 reads FQNEAQ. Deletions cut 3 bases from V and 3 bases from J, with 18 bases between. The CDR3 sequence is 17 residues long. The CDR3 nucleotides read TGTGCCAGCAGCTTCCAAAGGGACAAGGGGCTCAAAAACATTCAGTACTTC. Encoded protein: CASSFQRDKGLKNIQYF.

The V gene is TRBV21-1, the J gene TRBJ1-5; TRBD1 is the table's D call and was not checked against the DNA. TRBV21-1 counts as a pseudogene. The CDR3 is made up of 19 amino acids. Here the CDR3 DNA reads TGTGCCAGCAGCAAAGAGCAGACAGGCCCTCACCGAACTAATCAGCCCCAGCATTTT. Protein sequence: CASSKEQTGPHRTNQPQHF.

The chain is built from TRBV2 and TRBJ1-2, with D unresolved. The V gene's germline CDR1 is SNHLY and CDR2 FYNNEI. CDR3 length: 13 residues. Deletions cut 5 bases from V and 4 bases from J, with 11 bases between. Here the CDR3 reads CASSWEEGYGYTF. The CDR3 nucleotides read TGTGCCAGCAGTTGGGAGGAGGGCTATGGCTACACCTTC.

The V call is TRBV29-1, the J call TRBJ1-4, with TRBD1 as a possible D gene (5 bases). The CDR3 totals 14 residues. Deletions cut 3 bases from V and 5 bases from J, with 13 bases between. Looked up from germline, CDR1 is SQVTM and CDR2 is ANQGSEA. CDR3 protein: CSVDPTGGNEKLFF. CDR3 in DNA: TGCAGCGTTGATCCTACGGGGGGAAATGAAAAACTGTTTTTT.